This T cell receptor (beta chain) was identified during a study of T cell responses to AZD1222 COVID-19 vaccine. Study overall: Some second doses came at about 4 weeks and others at about 12 weeks; these were pooled.

Generated by immunoSEQ multiplex PCR, the TCRdb table keeps only in-frame clones and is missing some. The table shows more than 250,000 clones, with over 85% occurring only once. Broader study findings: Dominant at 160-218 and 743-854, vaccine-associated CD4 TCRs also spanned spike.

This clone was picked up one time. Its target is not known. This receptor was taken from an adult in good health. This specimen was peripheral blood, taken on day 0 of AZD1222 vaccination.

CDR3 bases: TGCAGCGTTGTTGAAACCGGGACAGGGGGTCAGCCCCAGCATTTT. Amino acid sequence: CSVVETGTGGQPQHF. The chain carries TRBV29-1 and TRBJ1-5; the match to TRBD1 covers 11 bases. The junction had 8 bases not matched to a gene; V was cut back by 4 bases and J by 6 bases. Looked up from germline, CDR1 is SQVTM and CDR2 is ANQGSEA. This CDR3 has 15 residues.